A single sample gave rise to the 5 T cell receptor beta chains below, sequenced in a study of blood T cell repertoires in COVID-19. TCRdb keeps only in-frame clones here, not all; method: immunoSEQ multiplex PCR. Found here are 84,000 or so clones, nearly 85% of them singletons; the top ten hold roughly 28%. The sequenced sample was peripheral blood. The receptors here all came from a woman over 75 with acute or convalescent COVID-19.

The chain combines TRBV19 with TRBJ1-5, with D tentatively TRBD1 (6 bases). CDR1 is LNHDA, CDR2 SQIVND, per germline (reference sequence). The CDR3 loop spans 17 amino acids. V lost 5 bases to trimming and J lost 3 bases, with 20 bases between them. As DNA, the CDR3 is TGTGCCAGTAGTCCCCCTTACGACAGGTTCTACAATCAGCCCCAGCATTTT. Protein: CASSPPYDRFYNQPQHF. Complete variable domain (other parts from reference TRBV19 and TRBJ1-5): DGGITQSPKYLFRKEGQNVTLSCEQNLNHDAMYWYRQDPGQGLRLIYYSQIVNDFQKGDIAEGYSVSREKKESFPLTVTSAQKNPTAFYLCASSPPYDRFYNQPQHFGDGTRLSIL.

The chain combines TRBV6-1 with TRBJ2-3; maybe TRBD2 (5 bases). The CDR3 is made up of 18 amino acids. Germline CDR1 is MNHNS and CDR2 is SASEGT. V was shortened by 4 bases and J by 1 base, with 21 bases between the two germline ends. The CDR3 region is CASSARPPERLGTDTQYF. CDR3 nucleotides: TGTGCCAGCAGTGCTCGCCCCCCCGAGCGGCTTGGCACAGATACGCAGTATTTT.

Only one count was recorded for this clone. The rearrangement links TRBV5-6 to TRBJ2-7; D uncertain. The CDR3 sequence is 12 residues long. Trimming pared 4 bases from V and 5 bases from J, leaving 10 bases between. Germline V gives CDR1 SGHDT, CDR2 YYEEEE. Here the CDR3 DNA reads TGTGCCAGCAGCCGAAATAGTAACGAGCAGTACTTC. Protein product: CASSRNSNEQYF.

The gene calls are TRBV5-5 and TRBJ2-2, with 8 bases fitting TRBD1. The V segment lost 1 base and the J segment 2 bases; nucleotides outside the gene matches: 7. This CDR3 comprises 17 residues. CDR1 SGHKS and CDR2 YYEKEE come from the germline V gene (reference sequence). The CDR3 coding sequence is TGTGCCAGCAGCTTGAGTTTGCAGGGGGCTAACACCGGGGAGCTGTTTTTT. This encodes CASSLSLQGANTGELFF.

The rearrangement uses TRBV3-1 (or the pseudogene TRBV3-2) and TRBJ1-6; D not certain. This CDR3 region has 14 residues. From germline, CDR1 is LGHDT and CDR2 YNNKEL (reference sequence). Between the trimmed V and J ends, which lost 0 bases and 9 bases, there was a span of 9 bases. The CDR3 nucleotides are TGTGCCAGCAGCCAAGATCCCTATGGTTCACCCCTCCACTTT. It codes for CASSQDPYGSPLHF.